A single T cell receptor (beta chain) is shown here with its context. This sample was included in a study of blood T cell repertoires in COVID-19. At the level of the study: The origin of the acute and convalescent COVID-19 samples was the United States, Italy and Spain. T cells, B-cell-depleted T cells, or PBMCs supplied cDNA or gDNA.

As originally analysed: Amplifying reference gene primers gave estimates of nucleated cell counts. Sequenced by immunoSEQ multiplex PCR; TCRdb stores in-frame clones only, minus some. V and J calls and clone size follow that table, whereas D and trimming were derived from the DNA. The repertoire holds roughly 160,000 clones, with about 88% as singletons. Germline-derived CDR1 and CDR2 are SGHTA and FQGNSA. The V gene end was trimmed by 5 bases and the J gene end by 5 bases; junction bases not matched to a gene: 5. The CDR3 spans 13 residues. The sample was peripheral blood. The receptor was isolated from a man aged 18 to 35 with acute or convalescent COVID-19. The genes are TRBV7-2 and TRBJ2-7, with 8 bases aligning to TRBD1. The CDR3 DNA sequence: TGTGCCAGCAGCCCGGGACAGGTCGACGAGCAGTACTTC. Amino acids: CASSPGQVDEQYF.